This note documents a single T cell receptor beta chain sequence. What it binds is not known. The CDR3 covers 13 residues. Germline V CDR1 and CDR2: SGDLS, YYNGEE. V lost 4 bases and J lost 0, with 7 bases in between. The record originates from a study of shared clonotypes between healthy human individuals. Overall study: CD4 naive cells filled three plates per donor, CD4 memory three, CD8 naive two and CD8 memory one.

The method was immunoSEQ multiplex PCR; TCRdb's version includes in-frame clones alone and lacks a portion of them. The table records approximately 1,500,000 clones, 95% to 99% of them present only once. Study outcomes and limitations: Sharing of clonotypes among donors was expected to vary with sequencing depth.

The sequence came from a man younger than 45 in good health. V gene TRBV9 combines with J gene TRBJ1-1; no clear D gene. The sample comprised naive CD4+ T cells sorted from blood. Subset reported: CD45RA+ positively selected. The CDR3 DNA reads as TGTGCCAGCAGCTCCTCTATGAACACTGAAGCTTTCTTT. Protein sequence: CASSSSMNTEAFF.